The 17 T cell receptor beta chains reported below all come from one sample, sequenced in a study of cytomegalovirus exposure and HLA in healthy donors. Primers for the PCR totalled 60 Vbeta and 13 Jbeta. TCRdb's table, derived via immunoSEQ multiplex PCR, lists solely in-frame clones and lacks some. The sample lists about 260,000 clones; roughly 70% were seen once. Input material: PBMCs. The receptor source for this set is a female donor in good health and CMV-seronegative.

This chain joins TRBV5-1 and TRBJ1-3, with D uncertain. This CDR3 region has 17 residues. The germline gives CDR1 SGHRS, CDR2 YFSETQ. V was clipped by 4 bases and J by 0 bases, with 17 bases between them. This CDR3 is CASSQRPGTHSGNTIYF. The CDR3 DNA reads TGCGCCAGCAGCCAGAGACCAGGTACCCACTCTGGAAACACCATATATTTT.

This chain joins TRBV2 and TRBJ1-1; D gene unclear. V was pared by 8 bases and J by 1 base, with 8 bases between. CDR1 and CDR2 from the germline V gene are SNHLY and FYNNEI. This CDR3 is 12 amino acids long. CDR3 DNA: TGTGCCAGCGGTACAAGGAACACTGAAGCTTTCTTT. This translates into CASGTRNTEAFF.

This clone was counted only a few times. This chain connects TRBV5-4 to TRBJ2-3; D is perhaps TRBD2 (5 bases). This CDR3 is built from 16 residues. The ends were cut back, 0 bases at V and 0 bases at J, with 11 bases in the middle. The V gene's germline CDR1 is SGHNT and CDR2 YYREEE (reference sequence). In DNA, the CDR3 is TGTGCCAGCAGCTTGGAGCGAGCGGCTAGCACAGATACGCAGTATTTT. This sequence encodes CASSLERAASTDTQYF.

This clone was observed a single time. V gene TRBV7-6 combines with J gene TRBJ1-1; D gene unclear. The V end was cut by 0 bases, the J end by 0 bases, with 5 bases between. Germline lookup yields CDR1 SGHVS and CDR2 FNYEAQ. The CDR3 contains 14 residues. CDR3 nucleotides: TGTGCCAGCAGCTTAGCGTCGTTGAACACTGAAGCTTTCTTT. Protein sequence: CASSLASLNTEAFF.

In this sample, this clone turned up a few times. The chain combines TRBV11-2 with TRBJ1-3; no clear D gene. The germline V and J ends were trimmed by 2 bases and 6 bases, with 11 bases remaining between them. The CDR3 contains 14 residues. Germline CDR1 SGHAT, CDR2 FQNNGV. The DNA for the CDR3 is TGTGCCAGCAGCTTAACCCAGGAACCAAACACCATATATTTT. Translation gives CASSLTQEPNTIYF.

The chain uses TRBV9 and TRBJ1-4; 8 bases map to TRBD1. The germline V gene encodes CDR1 SGDLS and CDR2 YYNGEE. The CDR3 consists of 16 residues. The V segment lost 3 bases and the J segment 8 bases; nucleotides outside the gene matches: 12. Here the CDR3 reads CASSDGDRGAGEKLFF. CDR3 sequence (DNA): TGTGCCAGCAGCGACGGAGACAGGGGAGCAGGGGAAAAACTGTTTTTT.

This clone was seen a few times. The chain recombines TRBV9 with TRBJ1-4; 7 nucleotides line up with TRBD1. Germline V gives CDR1 SGDLS, CDR2 YYNGEE. The CDR3 is 16 amino acids. After removal of 3 bases from V and 5 bases from J, the junction contained 10 bases not matched to a gene. The CDR3 DNA reads TGTGCCAGCAGCGCGTGGGCCGGGACAGTGAATGAAAAACTGTTTTTT. Translating it yields CASSAWAGTVNEKLFF.

In its sample, this clone was seen a few times. The DNA of the CDR3 is TGCGCCAGCAGCTTGGCCGGGGTCCGCTACGAGCAGTACTTC. It specifies CASSLAGVRYEQYF. V and J are TRBV5-1 and TRBJ2-7, with D perhaps matching TRBD2 (5 bases). The germline V and J ends were trimmed by 0 bases and 3 bases, with 10 bases remaining between them. Germline values: CDR1 SGHRS, CDR2 YFSETQ. The CDR3 consists of 14 residues.

Only a few counts were recorded for this clone. The chain recombines TRBV18 with TRBJ2-5; 14 bases are a match to TRBD2. The J call is uncertain, as TRBJ2-7 better fits the DNA end. The germline gives CDR1 KGHSH, CDR2 LQKENI. This CDR3 has 17 amino acids. The CDR3 reads CASSRGTSGRDRYEQYF. In DNA form, the CDR3 reads TGTGCCAGCTCACGCGGGACTAGCGGGAGAGATAGGTACGAGCAGTACTTC.

The chain has TRBV7-9 and TRBJ2-2; TRBD2 aligns across 7 bases. The V and J ends lost 5 bases and 6 bases, in that order; junction bases with no gene match: 15. The CDR3 is 17 amino acids. Germline CDR1 and CDR2: SEHNR and FQNEAQ (reference sequence). This CDR3 is CASSTSASLGESGELFF. DNA for the CDR3: TGTGCCAGCAGCACTAGCGCCTCCTTGGGGGAGTCCGGGGAGCTGTTTTTT. Full variable domain (rest looked up from reference TRBV7-9 and TRBJ2-2): DTGVSQNPRHKITKRGQNVTFRCDPISEHNRLYWYRQTLGQGPEFLTYFQNEAQLEKSRLLSDRFSAERPKGSFSTLEIQRTEQGDSAMYLCASSTSASLGESGELFFGEGSRLTVL.

The chain joins TRBV7-9 to TRBJ2-7; 9 bases line up with TRBD1. CDR3 length: 15 residues. V was clipped by 6 bases and J by 0 bases; unmatched bases: 6. CDR1 is SEHNR and CDR2 is FQNEAQ in the germline V gene (reference sequence). The CDR3: CASRQDRGSSYEQYF. The DNA for the CDR3 is TGTGCCAGCAGACAGGACAGGGGAAGCTCCTACGAGCAGTACTTC.

This chain connects TRBV29-1 to TRBJ2-5; unclear D gene. The V gene's germline CDR1 is SQVTM and CDR2 ANQGSEA. Trimming took off 4 bases at V and 1 base at J, with 4 bases between the two ends. The CDR3 totals 11 residues. In DNA form, the CDR3 reads TGCAGCGTTGCCAGCCAAGAGACCCAGTACTTC. It encodes CSVASQETQYF.

The V and J genes are TRBV25-1 and TRBJ2-7; 10 bases fit TRBD2. Germline V lookup: CDR1 MGHDK, CDR2 SYGVNS. This CDR3 has 15 residues. V shed 4 bases and J 1 base; nucleotides not matched to a gene: 4. CDR3 amino acids: CASSGSGLASYEQYF. CDR3 sequence (DNA): TGTGCCAGCAGTGGGTCGGGACTAGCGTCCTACGAGCAGTACTTC.

The rearrangement joins TRBV6-4 to TRBJ2-2, with unresolved D. From germline, CDR1 is MRHNA and CDR2 SNTAGT. V was clipped by 3 bases and J by 1 base, with 6 bases between them. This CDR3 is 14 amino acids long. CDR3 sequence reads: CASSDGENTGELFF. CDR3 coding DNA: TGTGCCAGCAGTGATGGAGAGAACACCGGGGAGCTGTTTTTT.

The genes are TRBV9 and TRBJ2-5; perhaps TRBD2 as D (7 bases). This CDR3 contains 14 residues. Germline values: CDR1 SGDLS, CDR2 YYNGEE. The V gene lost 3 bases and the J gene lost 7 bases, with 16 bases spanning the gap. In DNA, the CDR3 is TGTGCCAGCAGCGCCCAAAGGGGGGGTGTGACCCAGTACTTC. As protein: CASSAQRGGVTQYF.

In this sample, this clone turned up a few times. The chain carries TRBV7-9 and TRBJ1-1, with D possibly TRBD1 on 6 matching bases. Germline lookup yields CDR1 SEHNR and CDR2 FQNEAQ (reference sequence). The CDR3 is 14 residues long. Trimming stripped 3 bases from V and 4 bases from J, with 12 bases between. The CDR3 coding sequence is TGTGCCAGCAGCTTCCAGGGGCCGGGCACTGAAGCTTTCTTT. Its translation: CASSFQGPGTEAFF.

V is TRBV5-4 and J is TRBJ1-3, with D tentatively TRBD1 (5 bases). This CDR3 contains 15 residues. Germline V lookup: CDR1 SGHNT, CDR2 YYREEE (reference sequence). Trimming left V 0 bases short and J 3 bases short, with 10 bases between. In DNA form, the CDR3 reads TGTGCCAGCAGCTTGGAGTCAGGGATTGGAAACACCATATATTTT. Amino acids: CASSLESGIGNTIYF.